In this sample, the clone carrying this T cell receptor (beta chain) turned up a few times. These data come from a study of patients and donors after allogeneic stem cell transplantation. TCRdb processed the RT-PCR reads anew with MiXCR; each CDR3 protein has one entry. The sample has roughly 880,000 distinct CDR3 sequences, 15% to 20% seen once; the top ten hold about 6%. The CDR3 length is 13 residues. Germline-derived CDR1 and CDR2 are MNHNS and SASEGT. Trimming cost V 7 bases and J 4 bases, with 14 bases left between them. This receptor was obtained from a human donor who was either an allogeneic HSCT recipient or a stem cell or donor lymphocyte infusion donor (not recorded which). It is not recorded whose cells these are; they may come from a transplant donor. The gene calls are TRBV6-1 and TRBJ2-7, with D perhaps assigned TRBD1 or TRBD2 (6 bases each). Source material: blood, either unsorted or a sorted T cell fraction (not recorded which). DNA of the CDR3: TGTGCCAGCACCACGCGAGGGGGGTACGAGCAGTACTTC. This gives the protein CASTTRGGYEQYF.